This T cell receptor beta chain was sequenced during a study of siplizumab effects on memory and regulatory T cells. The method was immunoSEQ multiplex PCR; TCRdb's version includes in-frame clones alone and lacks a portion of them. Here the sample spans some 56,000 clones, less than 98% being singletons. V lost 6 bases, J lost 7 bases, and 3 bases stayed unmatched. This CDR3 has 13 amino acids. Germline CDR1 is SGHDN and CDR2 is FVKESK. This TCR was recovered from a human donor in good health. This chain joins TRBV14 and TRBJ2-1, with 10 bases aligning to TRBD2. Sequenced input: naive CD8+ T cells sorted from blood. This CDR3 is CASSLAGVNEQFF. As DNA, the CDR3 is TGTGCCAGCAGTCTAGCGGGAGTTAATGAGCAGTTCTTC.